A selection of T cell receptor beta chains follows, all from one sample in a study of blood T cells in healthy people across ages. TCRdb re-analysed the 5' RACE reads in MiXCR, keeping a single row per CDR3 protein. The sample shows around 1.5 million distinct CDR3 sequences, roughly a third of them seen only once. The sequenced material came from blood. The receptors shown here come from a young woman in good health. Each CDR3 is given without its conserved first and last residue. Fields, in order: D gene, J gene, V gene, CDR3 protein. D genes are given only for firm matches.

>.|TRBJ2-2|TRBV13
ASSLTSGGELF
>.|TRBJ1-1|TRBV29-1
SVEAPHSKNTEAF
>TRBD2|TRBJ2-1|TRBV4-2
ASSPRTSGANEQF
>.|TRBJ1-1|TRBV7-3
ASRERVNTEAF
>.|TRBJ2-1|TRBV29-1
SVVSNLKTYNGQF
>TRBD2|TRBJ2-3|TRBV4-1
ASSPGGVAGGGGDTQY
>.|TRBJ2-1|TRBV24-1
ATTSAGNEQF
>TRBD2|TRBJ2-5|TRBV6-1
ASTGGTRGETQY
>.|TRBJ2-1|TRBV11-2
ASSLFVPSYNEQF
>.|TRBJ2-7|TRBV27
ASGQNSYEQY
>.|.|TRBV5-1
ASSFSGAYDEQY
>TRBD1|TRBJ2-2|TRBV5-1
ASSLEQGAVGELF
>TRBD2|TRBJ2-1|TRBV15
ATRAGEGNEQF
>TRBD2|TRBJ2-1|TRBV12-3/TRBV12-4
ASRARAGDYNEQF
>TRBD1|TRBJ1-2|TRBV29-1
SVVEWDSNLSGYT
>.|TRBJ2-3|TRBV5-8
ASRGTLGTDTQY
>.|TRBJ1-2|TRBV6-1
ASSEGPDAYGYT
>.|TRBJ1-2|TRBV5-1
ASSPERGGHGYT
>TRBD2|TRBJ2-3|TRBV18
ASHHEEGGSPLSTDTQY
>TRBD1|TRBJ1-1|TRBV18
ASSQDRGIAEAF
>.|TRBJ2-7|TRBV12-3/TRBV12-4
ASSPRALNEQY
>.|TRBJ2-1|TRBV4-1
ASSAPTLISYNEQF
>TRBD1|.|TRBV2
ASSEGQGARNEQY
>.|TRBJ1-2|TRBV2
ASDTLSIGYT
>TRBD2|TRBJ2-1|TRBV12-3/TRBV12-4
ASSLTYRLGTSGRPYNEQF
>TRBD1|TRBJ2-7|TRBV11-2
ASSLLLDRGQYEQY
>.|TRBJ2-1|TRBV5-1
ASSLHLAANEQF
>.|TRBJ2-7|TRBV5-1
ASSFRGLAYEQY
>.|TRBJ2-3|TRBV6-1
ASSERQWWVGITDTQY
>TRBD2|TRBJ2-7|TRBV20-1
SARVVTSGNLNPYEQY
>.|TRBJ1-5|TRBV28
ASSPWISDTANQPQH
>TRBD1|TRBJ2-7|TRBV6-1
ASSQELPGQTISYEQY
>.|TRBJ1-2|TRBV4-3
ASSQELQGRNGYT
>.|TRBJ1-1|TRBV7-2
ASSLTGWGNTEAF
>.|TRBJ2-5|TRBV9
ASSPRGGRSETQY
>.|TRBJ2-7|TRBV13
ASSLGGEYEQY
>TRBD2|TRBJ2-1|TRBV7-2
ASSSSERGGLREQF
>.|TRBJ2-1|TRBV20-1
SAADFGTDYEQF
>TRBD2|TRBJ2-3|TRBV7-3
ARATSGRAIPRDTQY
>TRBD1|TRBJ1-2|TRBV29-1
SDAGQAKDGYT
>.|TRBJ2-1|TRBV5-1
ASQGDRDEQF
>TRBD1|TRBJ2-2|TRBV4-1
ASSQLQGAISGELF
>.|TRBJ2-7|TRBV20-1
SARDRDLPVGYEQY
>TRBD2|TRBJ2-7|TRBV20-1
SARDSPSQGGTYEQY
>.|TRBJ1-3|TRBV10-3
AISESGGFSGNTIY
>TRBD2|TRBJ2-1|TRBV6-2/TRBV6-3
ASSSSGTSGIFSYNEQF
>.|TRBJ2-7|TRBV11-3
ASSPQQGPRTYEQY
>.|TRBJ2-7|TRBV4-2
ASSPGGGFYEQY